This entry concerns a single T cell receptor (beta chain). The data derive from a study of cytomegalovirus exposure and HLA in healthy donors. Germline loops: CDR1 SGHTA, CDR2 FQGNSA. The CDR3 runs 16 residues. The V segment lost 3 bases and the J segment 6 bases; nucleotides outside the gene matches: 7. The PCR used 60 Vbeta and 13 Jbeta primers. Sequencing used immunoSEQ multiplex PCR; TCRdb keeps in-frame clones, though not all of them. The sample has roughly 100,000 clones; less than 85% are singletons. This rearrangement joins TRBV7-2 to TRBJ2-7; TRBD2 matches at 14 bases. Specimen: PBMCs. The sequence came from a man between 35 and 55 years old in good health and CMV-seronegative. CDR3 in DNA: TGTGCCAGCAGCTTCATCCCGGGACTAGCGGGGGCCGAGCAGTACTTC. It specifies CASSFIPGLAGAEQYF.